One T cell receptor (beta chain) is described in this entry. The CDR3 consists of 13 residues. CDR1 and CDR2 from the germline V gene are SGHTA and FQGNSA. The ends were cut back, 6 bases at V and 7 bases at J, with 13 bases in the middle. This record belongs to a study of blood T cell repertoires in COVID-19. Study in general: Sites across the United States, Italy and Spain contributed samples from acute and convalescent COVID-19. The cDNA or gDNA used as material had been derived from T cells, B-cell-depleted T cells, or PBMCs.

In the original processing: How many nucleated cells were present was estimated from reference gene primer amplification. Sequencing used immunoSEQ multiplex PCR; TCRdb keeps in-frame clones, though not all of them. V, J and clone size are those of that table, while D and trimming were read from the DNA. Among 25,000 to 35,000 clones listed, 85% were seen once. The clonotype comes from a human donor in a cohort sampled during active COVID-19. The V gene is TRBV7-2, the J gene TRBJ2-1; possibly TRBD2 for D (5 bases). Sequencing input: peripheral blood. For the CDR3, the DNA is TGTGCCAGCAGGGACCGGGATAAGAATGAGCAGTTCTTC. Translated, it gives CASRDRDKNEQFF.